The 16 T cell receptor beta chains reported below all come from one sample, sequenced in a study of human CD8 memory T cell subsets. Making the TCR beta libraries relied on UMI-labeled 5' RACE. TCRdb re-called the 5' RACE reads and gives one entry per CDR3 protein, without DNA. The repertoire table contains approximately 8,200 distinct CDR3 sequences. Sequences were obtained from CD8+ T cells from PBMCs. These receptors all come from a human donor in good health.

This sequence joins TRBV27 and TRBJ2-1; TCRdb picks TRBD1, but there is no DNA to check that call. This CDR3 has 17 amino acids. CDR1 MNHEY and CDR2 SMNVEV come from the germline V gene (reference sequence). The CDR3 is CASSLFTPGASYNEQFF.

Here the CDR3 reads CASSFKGFEQYF. The chain is built from TRBV7-8 and TRBJ2-7. The germline V gene has CDR1 SGHVS and CDR2 FQNEAQ. The CDR3 loop spans 12 amino acids.

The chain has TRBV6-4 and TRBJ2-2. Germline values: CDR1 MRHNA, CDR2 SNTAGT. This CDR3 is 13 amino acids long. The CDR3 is CASSADSTGELFF.

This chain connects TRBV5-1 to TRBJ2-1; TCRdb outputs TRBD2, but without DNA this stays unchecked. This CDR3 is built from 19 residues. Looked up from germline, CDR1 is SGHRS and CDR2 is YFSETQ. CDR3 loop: CASSPDGLAGAGSYNEQFF.

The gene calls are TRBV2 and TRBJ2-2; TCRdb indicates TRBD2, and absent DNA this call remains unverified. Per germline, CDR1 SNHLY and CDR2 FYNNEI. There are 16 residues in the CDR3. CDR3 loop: CASSEVGTRWTGELFF.

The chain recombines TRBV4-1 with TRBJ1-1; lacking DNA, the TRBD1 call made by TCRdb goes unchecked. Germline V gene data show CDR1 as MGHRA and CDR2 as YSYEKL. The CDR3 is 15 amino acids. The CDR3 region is CASSHPGGGNTEAFF.

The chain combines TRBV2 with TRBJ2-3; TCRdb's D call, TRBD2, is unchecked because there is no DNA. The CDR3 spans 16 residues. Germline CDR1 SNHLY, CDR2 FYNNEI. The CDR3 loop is CASIATGLAGPNTQYF.

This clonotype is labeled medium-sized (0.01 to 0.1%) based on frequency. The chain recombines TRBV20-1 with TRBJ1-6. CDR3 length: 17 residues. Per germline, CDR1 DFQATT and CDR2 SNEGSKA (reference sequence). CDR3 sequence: CSARSTAETSYNSPLHF.

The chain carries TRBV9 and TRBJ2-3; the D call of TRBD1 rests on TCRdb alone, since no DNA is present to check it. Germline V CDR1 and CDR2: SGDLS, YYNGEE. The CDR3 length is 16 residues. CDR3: CASSVVEGAPTDTQYF.

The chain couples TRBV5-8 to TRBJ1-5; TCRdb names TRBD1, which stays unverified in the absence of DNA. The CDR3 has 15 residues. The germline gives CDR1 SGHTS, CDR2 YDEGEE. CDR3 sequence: CASSLEQGVNQPQHF.

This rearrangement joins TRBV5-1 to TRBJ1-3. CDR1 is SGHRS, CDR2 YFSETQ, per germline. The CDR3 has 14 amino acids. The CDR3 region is CASSPWITRNTIYF. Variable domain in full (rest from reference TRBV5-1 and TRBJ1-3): KAGVTQTPRYLIKTRGQQVTLSCSPISGHRSVSWYQQTPGQGLQFLFEYFSETQRNKGNFPGRFSGRQFSNSRSEMNVSTLELGDSALYLCASSPWITRNTIYFGEGSWLTVV.

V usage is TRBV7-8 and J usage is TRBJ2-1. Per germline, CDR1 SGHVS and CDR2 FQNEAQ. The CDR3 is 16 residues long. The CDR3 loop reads CASSLGVGGTYNEQFF.

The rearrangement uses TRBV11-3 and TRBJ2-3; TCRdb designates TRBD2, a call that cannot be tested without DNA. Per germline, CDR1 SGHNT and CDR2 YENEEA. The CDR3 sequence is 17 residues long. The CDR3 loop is CASSLDGLAGISDTQYF.

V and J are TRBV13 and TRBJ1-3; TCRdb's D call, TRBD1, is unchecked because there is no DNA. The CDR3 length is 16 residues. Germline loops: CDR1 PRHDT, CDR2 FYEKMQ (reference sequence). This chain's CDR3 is CASSTTTGPSGNTIYF.

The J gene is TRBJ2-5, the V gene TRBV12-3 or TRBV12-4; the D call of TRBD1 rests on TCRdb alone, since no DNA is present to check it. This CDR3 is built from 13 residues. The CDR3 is CASQGQTKETQYF.

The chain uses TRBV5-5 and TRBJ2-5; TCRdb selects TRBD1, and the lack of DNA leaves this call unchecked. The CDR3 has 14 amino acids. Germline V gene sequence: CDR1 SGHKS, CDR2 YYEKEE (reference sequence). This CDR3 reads CASSLLGGQETQYF.